Listed below are T cell receptor beta chains from one sample, sequenced in a study of blood T cell repertoires in COVID-19. Method: immunoSEQ multiplex PCR; TCRdb's copy keeps in-frame clones and lacks some. This table has some 130,000 clones, about 86% appearing once. The sequencing sample was made of peripheral blood. Every receptor here comes from a woman aged 45-65 years who had recovered from COVID-19. Both conserved end residues are part of each CDR3. The order of the fields is V gene, J gene, clone size, D gene, CDR3 DNA, CDR3 protein. D genes are given only for firm matches. Clone size, where shown, is once, few, many, or a class for clones that have expanded.

v_gene: TRBV27; j_gene: TRBJ2-7; abundance: .; d_gene: TRBD2; CDR3nt: TGTGCCAGCAGTGGGACTAGCGGGGGGGCGATCTCCCACGAGCAGTACTTC; CDR3aa: CASSGTSGGAISHEQYF
v_gene: TRBV7-2; j_gene: TRBJ2-1; abundance: .; d_gene: TRBD2; CDR3nt: TGTGCCAGCAGCTTAGCGCTAGCGGGGGGCAATGAGCAGTTCTTC; CDR3aa: CASSLALAGGNEQFF
v_gene: TRBV5-1; j_gene: TRBJ2-3; abundance: .; d_gene: TRBD1; CDR3nt: TGCGCCAGCAGCCTCTGGACAGGGCGAAGCACAGATACGCAGTATTTT; CDR3aa: CASSLWTGRSTDTQYF
v_gene: TRBV6-4; j_gene: TRBJ1-3; abundance: few; d_gene: .; CDR3nt: TGTGCCAGCAGCCCACAGCACAGCTCTGGAAACACCATATATTTT; CDR3aa: CASSPQHSSGNTIYF
v_gene: TRBV7-2; j_gene: TRBJ2-7; abundance: few; d_gene: TRBD2; CDR3nt: TGTGCCAGCAGCTTAGATAGCGGGAGGGCTAAGAACTTC; CDR3aa: CASSLDSGRAKNF
v_gene: TRBV18; j_gene: TRBJ1-1; abundance: .; d_gene: .; CDR3nt: TGTGCCAGCTCACCTAGTGACAGTGAAGCTTTCTTT; CDR3aa: CASSPSDSEAFF
v_gene: TRBV7-9; j_gene: TRBJ1-4; abundance: .; d_gene: .; CDR3nt: TGTGCCAGCAGCTTAAGGGGGGGCTCTGAAAAACTGTTTTTT; CDR3aa: CASSLRGGSEKLFF
v_gene: TRBV27; j_gene: TRBJ2-1; abundance: .; d_gene: TRBD2; CDR3nt: TGTGCCACCCACGTCGGGACTAGCAACTACAATGAGCAGTTCTTC; CDR3aa: CATHVGTSNYNEQFF
v_gene: TRBV5-1; j_gene: TRBJ1-5; abundance: .; d_gene: .; CDR3nt: TGCGCCAGCAGCCCGGGGGGGGGTTTCGATCAGCCCCAGCATTTT; CDR3aa: CASSPGGGFDQPQHF
v_gene: TRBV7-3; j_gene: TRBJ2-1; abundance: .; d_gene: .; CDR3nt: TGTGCCAGCAGCCCGGCGGGACAGCAGAATGAGCAGTTCTTC; CDR3aa: CASSPAGQQNEQFF
v_gene: TRBV6-1; j_gene: TRBJ1-6; abundance: .; d_gene: .; CDR3nt: TGTGCCAGCAGTGAAAGGCCAGGGCAAAATTCACCCCTCCACTTT; CDR3aa: CASSERPGQNSPLHF
v_gene: TRBV4-3; j_gene: TRBJ1-2; abundance: .; d_gene: TRBD1; CDR3nt: TGCGCCAGCAGCCAAGAAGGGTCGACAGGGCGCGGCTACACCTTC; CDR3aa: CASSQEGSTGRGYTF
v_gene: TRBV4-1; j_gene: TRBJ2-1; abundance: .; d_gene: TRBD2; CDR3nt: TGCGCCAGCAGCCAAGATCTCGTGCGGGGGGGCCGCAATGAGCAGTTCTTC; CDR3aa: CASSQDLVRGGRNEQFF
v_gene: TRBV2; j_gene: TRBJ2-3; abundance: .; d_gene: TRBD2; CDR3nt: TGTGCCAGCAGCTTAAGCGGGGGTCGAGGAGATACGCAGTATTTT; CDR3aa: CASSLSGGRGDTQYF
v_gene: TRBV5-1; j_gene: TRBJ1-2; abundance: .; d_gene: .; CDR3nt: TGCGCCAGCTCAGATCGTGCGGGTTCTAACTATGGCTACACCTTC; CDR3aa: CASSDRAGSNYGYTF
v_gene: TRBV3-1/TRBV3-2; j_gene: TRBJ2-1; abundance: once; d_gene: .; CDR3nt: TGTGCCAGCAGCCAAGTCCGGGATGAGCAGTTCTTC; CDR3aa: CASSQVRDEQFF
v_gene: TRBV5-1; j_gene: TRBJ2-3; abundance: .; d_gene: TRBD2; CDR3nt: TGCGCCAGCAGCTTGGGAACGACTAGCATGGGCACAGATACGCAGTATTTT; CDR3aa: CASSLGTTSMGTDTQYF
v_gene: TRBV19; j_gene: TRBJ2-7; abundance: .; d_gene: TRBD2; CDR3nt: TGTGCCAGTAGTATGACTAGCGGCTCCTACGAGCAGTACTTC; CDR3aa: CASSMTSGSYEQYF
v_gene: TRBV2; j_gene: TRBJ2-4; abundance: .; d_gene: TRBD2; CDR3nt: TGTGCCAGCACCGGAGCCGGACTAGCGGGAGGGCCAGTCAAAAACATTCAGTACTTC; CDR3aa: CASTGAGLAGGPVKNIQYF
v_gene: TRBV5-1; j_gene: TRBJ1-2; abundance: .; d_gene: .; CDR3nt: TGCGCCAGCAGCTGGGAGGGTAGCGGCTACACCTTC; CDR3aa: CASSWEGSGYTF
v_gene: TRBV5-4; j_gene: TRBJ2-7; abundance: .; d_gene: TRBD2; CDR3nt: TGTGCCAGCAGCTTGGATCTAGCGGCCTACGAGCAGTACTTC; CDR3aa: CASSLDLAAYEQYF
v_gene: TRBV11-3; j_gene: TRBJ1-2; abundance: few; d_gene: TRBD1; CDR3nt: TGTGCCAGCAGCCGCCGGACAGGAGCTAACTATGGCTACACCTTC; CDR3aa: CASSRRTGANYGYTF